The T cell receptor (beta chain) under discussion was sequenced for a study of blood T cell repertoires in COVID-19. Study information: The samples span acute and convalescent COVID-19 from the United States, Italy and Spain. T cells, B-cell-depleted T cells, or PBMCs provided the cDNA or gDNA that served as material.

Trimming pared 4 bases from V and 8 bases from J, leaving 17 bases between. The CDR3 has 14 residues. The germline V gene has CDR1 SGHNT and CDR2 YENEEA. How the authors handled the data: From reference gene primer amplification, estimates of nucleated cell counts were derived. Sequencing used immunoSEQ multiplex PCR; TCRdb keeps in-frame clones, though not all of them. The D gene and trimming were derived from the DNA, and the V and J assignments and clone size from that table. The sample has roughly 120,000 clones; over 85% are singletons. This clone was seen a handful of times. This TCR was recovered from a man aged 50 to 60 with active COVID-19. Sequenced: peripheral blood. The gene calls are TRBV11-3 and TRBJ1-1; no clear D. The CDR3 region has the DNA TGTGCCAGCAGCTCTATTCGAAAGTCGCCCGAAGCTTTCTTT. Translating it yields CASSSIRKSPEAFF. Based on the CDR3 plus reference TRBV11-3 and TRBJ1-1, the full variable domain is EAGVVQSPRYKIIEKKQPVAFWCNPISGHNTLYWYLQNLGQGPELLIRYENEEAVDDSQLPKDRFSAERLKGVDSTLKIQPAELGDSAVYLCASSSIRKSPEAFFGQGTRLTVV.